The rows below give T cell receptor beta chains drawn from one sample of a study of blood T cell repertoires in COVID-19. This table comes from immunoSEQ multiplex PCR, and its TCRdb copy is limited to in-frame clones, with some not included. The sample yields around 190,000 clones, approximately 85% seen once. Material for sequencing was peripheral blood. These receptors all come from a woman aged 55-75 years with acute or convalescent COVID-19. The CDR3 runs from the conserved cysteine through the conserved F or W. A D gene is named only where the DNA matches it firmly. Clone size is given for some rows only: seen once, a few or many times, or a class if the clone is expanded.

length,D,size,J,V,CDR3,DNA
16,TRBD1,-,TRBJ2-3,TRBV5-4,CASSFPRQGSTDTQYF,TGTGCCAGCAGCTTTCCCCGACAGGGTAGCACAGATACGCAGTATTTT
15,-,-,TRBJ1-4,TRBV10-3,CAISDRVATNEKLFF,TGTGCCATCAGTGACAGGGTAGCAACTAATGAAAAACTGTTTTTT
15,TRBD2,few,TRBJ2-5,TRBV3-1/TRBV3-2,CASSPRGLASGGQYF,TGTGCCAGCAGCCCCCGGGGACTAGCGAGTGGGGGCCAGTACTTC
17,TRBD2,-,TRBJ2-5,TRBV9,CASAKSAASGGQETQYF,TGTGCCAGCGCCAAATCGGCGGCTAGCGGGGGACAAGAGACCCAGTACTTC
13,-,-,TRBJ2-2,TRBV6-2/TRBV6-3,CASSQLNTGELFF,TGTGCCAGCAGCCAACTTAACACCGGGGAGCTGTTTTTT
16,-,-,TRBJ2-2,TRBV9,CASSPWSAGNTGELFF,TGTGCCAGCAGCCCCTGGAGTGCGGGAAACACCGGGGAGCTGTTTTTT
16,-,-,TRBJ1-2,TRBV5-4,CASSLEKGRRDYGYTF,TGTGCCAGCAGCTTGGAGAAAGGGCGCAGGGACTATGGCTACACCTTC
15,TRBD2,few,TRBJ2-7,TRBV27,CASSFGGSLPYEQYF,TGTGCCAGCAGTTTCGGCGGGAGTTTACCCTACGAGCAGTACTTC
16,-,-,TRBJ2-7,TRBV21-1,CASSTKTGRLRYEQYF,TGTGCCAGCAGCACAAAGACAGGGCGGCTACGCTACGAGCAGTACTTC
17,TRBD2,-,TRBJ2-5,TRBV28,CASSLFGLAGLQETQYF,TGTGCCAGCAGTTTATTTGGACTAGCGGGCCTCCAAGAGACCCAGTACTTC
17,-,-,TRBJ2-6,TRBV4-2,CASSQDGRASWANVLTF,TGTGCCAGCAGCCAAGATGGTAGAGCCTCGTGGGCCAACGTCCTGACTTTC
13,-,-,TRBJ2-1,TRBV11-2,CATTLNPQFEQFF,TGTGCCACTACACTAAATCCCCAATTTGAGCAGTTCTTC
13,TRBD1,-,TRBJ1-2,TRBV7-9,CASSKKGQNHNTF,TGTGCCAGCAGCAAGAAGGGACAGAACCATAACACCTTC